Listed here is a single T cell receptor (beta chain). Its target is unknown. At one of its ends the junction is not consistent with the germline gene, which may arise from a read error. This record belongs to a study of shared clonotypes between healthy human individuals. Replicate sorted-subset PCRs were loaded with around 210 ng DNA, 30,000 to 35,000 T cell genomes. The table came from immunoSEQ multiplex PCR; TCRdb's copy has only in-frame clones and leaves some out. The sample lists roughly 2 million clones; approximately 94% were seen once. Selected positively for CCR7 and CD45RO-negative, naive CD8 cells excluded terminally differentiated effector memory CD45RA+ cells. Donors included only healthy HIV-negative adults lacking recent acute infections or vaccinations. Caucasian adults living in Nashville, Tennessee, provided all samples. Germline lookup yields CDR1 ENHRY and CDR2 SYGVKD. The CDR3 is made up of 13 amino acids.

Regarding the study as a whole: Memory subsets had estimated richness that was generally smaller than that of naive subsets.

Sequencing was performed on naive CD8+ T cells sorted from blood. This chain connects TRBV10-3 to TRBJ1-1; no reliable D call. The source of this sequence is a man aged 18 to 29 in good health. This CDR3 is CAISAVSVTEAFF. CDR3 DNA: TGTGCCATCAGTGCAGTTTCGGTCACTGAAGCATTCTTT.